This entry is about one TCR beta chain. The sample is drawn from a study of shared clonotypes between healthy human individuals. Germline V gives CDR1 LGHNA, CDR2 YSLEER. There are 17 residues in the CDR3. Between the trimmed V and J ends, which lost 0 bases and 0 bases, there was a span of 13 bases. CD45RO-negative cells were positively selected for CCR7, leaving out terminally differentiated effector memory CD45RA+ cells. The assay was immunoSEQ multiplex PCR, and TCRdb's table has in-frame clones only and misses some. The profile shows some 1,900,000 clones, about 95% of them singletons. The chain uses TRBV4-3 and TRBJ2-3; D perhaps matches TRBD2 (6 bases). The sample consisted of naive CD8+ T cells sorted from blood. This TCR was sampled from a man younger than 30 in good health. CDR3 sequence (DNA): TGCGCCAGCAGCCAAGATCCTCTGGGGGGAAGCACAGATACGCAGTATTTT. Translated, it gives CASSQDPLGGSTDTQYF.